Given below is one T cell receptor (beta chain) in context. Its cognate antigen is unknown. These data are taken from a study of T cell responses to AZD1222 COVID-19 vaccine. Study-wide findings and caveats: Reports say nearly half of spike-specific TCRs go after unmutated variant regions. Seropositive AZD1222 recipients at baseline numbered only five or six.

V lost 5 bases and J lost 1; bases outside the gene matches: 4. Germline lookup yields CDR1 LNHDA and CDR2 SQIVND (reference sequence). This CDR3 contains 15 residues. TCRdb's copy holds only in-frame clones and misses some; the assay was immunoSEQ multiplex PCR. The table lists approximately 99,000 clones, roughly nine tenths of them singletons. Material: peripheral blood, obtained on day 0 of MenACWY control vaccination. The gene calls are TRBV19 and TRBJ2-2, with 7 bases lining up with TRBD1. This receptor was obtained from an adult in good health. CDR3 in amino acids: CASSPGTENTGELFF. In DNA form, the CDR3 reads TGTGCCAGTAGTCCCGGGACAGAGAACACCGGGGAGCTGTTTTTT. The whole variable domain, filled in from reference TRBV19 and TRBJ2-2, reads DGGITQSPKYLFRKEGQNVTLSCEQNLNHDAMYWYRQDPGQGLRLIYYSQIVNDFQKGDIAEGYSVSREKKESFPLTVTSAQKNPTAFYLCASSPGTENTGELFFGEGSRLTVL.